This T cell receptor beta chain originates from a study of T cell clonality in common variable immunodeficiency. Patients had low serum IgG, IgA and/or IgM and specific antibody deficiency. No CVID subject was ill or on immunomodulatory drugs when sampled. Study observations and caveats: Patient heterogeneity in the CVID cohort limited correlations between repertoire features and clinical complications. Reportedly, TCR beta sequences from common variable immunodeficiency showed fewer deletions and N-nucleotide insertions.

J was trimmed by 11 bases and V by 3 bases; bases with no gene match: 10. The germline V gene has CDR1 LNHDA and CDR2 SQIVND (reference sequence). The CDR3 has 15 residues. This table comes from immunoSEQ multiplex PCR, and its TCRdb copy is limited to in-frame clones, with some not included. In total the sample includes 25,000 to 35,000 clones, none of them seen once. This clone was counted only a few times. Its specificity is unknown. The read ends 3 residues shy of where the CDR3 ends; the end is completed using the germline J gene. The sequenced material came from peripheral blood mononuclear cells. The source is a human donor with common variable immunodeficiency. The V gene is TRBV19, the J gene TRBJ1-6, with 7 bases that match TRBD1. The DNA read from the CDR3 is TGTGCCAGTAGTATGGGGGCCAGGGGGTTGGCACCC. Translated, it gives CASSMGARGLAP. The whole CDR3 region reads CASSMGARGLAPLHF.